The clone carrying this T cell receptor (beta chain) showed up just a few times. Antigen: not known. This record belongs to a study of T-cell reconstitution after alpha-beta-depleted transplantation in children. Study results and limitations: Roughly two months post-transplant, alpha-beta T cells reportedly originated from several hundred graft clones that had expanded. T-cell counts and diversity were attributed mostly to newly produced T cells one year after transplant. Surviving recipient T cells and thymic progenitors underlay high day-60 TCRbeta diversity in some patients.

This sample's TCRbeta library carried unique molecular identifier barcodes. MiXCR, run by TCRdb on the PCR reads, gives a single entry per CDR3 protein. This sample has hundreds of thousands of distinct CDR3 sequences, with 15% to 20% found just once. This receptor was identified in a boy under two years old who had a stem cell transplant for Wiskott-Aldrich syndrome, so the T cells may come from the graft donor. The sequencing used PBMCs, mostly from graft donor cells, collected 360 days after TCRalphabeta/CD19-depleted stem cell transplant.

Here the CDR3 reads CASSNLLGTPKETQYF. CDR3 sequence (DNA): TGTGCCAGCAGCAATTTACTCGGGACTCCAAAAGAGACCCAGTACTTC. The chain couples TRBV5-6 to TRBJ2-5; a weak D match, TRBD2 (6 bases). Germline loops: CDR1 SGHDT, CDR2 YYEEEE. The CDR3 totals 16 residues. V dropped 4 bases and J dropped 3 bases, with 19 bases sitting between them.